This entry lists 21 T cell receptor beta chains sequenced from one sample in a study of identical twins. One entry per CDR3 protein results from TCRdb running MiXCR on the 5' RACE reads. The sample gives 200,000 to 250,000 distinct CDR3 sequences, 6% to 7% of which show up once; about 14% is in the top ten. The same data also went into a second study, on T cells expressing NK-cell markers.

The specimen sequenced was CD8+ T cells sorted from blood. The receptor source for this set is a woman under 30 in good health.

The CDR3 DNA follows: TGTGCCAGCTACTCGGGACAGGGGGACACCGGGGAGCTGTTTTTT. Its protein is CASYSGQGDTGELFF. This chain joins TRBV5-5 and TRBJ2-2, with 11 positions matching TRBD1. Per germline, CDR1 SGHKS and CDR2 YYEKEE (reference sequence). V trimming: 7 bases; J trimming: 3 bases; junction bases outside the gene matches: 5. The CDR3 runs to 15 residues.

This clonotype occurred a few times. This chain links TRBV11-2 with TRBJ2-7, with TRBD1 identical over 9 bases. J gave up 3 bases and V 7 bases, and 7 bases lay outside the gene matches. The V gene's germline CDR1 is SGHAT and CDR2 FQNNGV. The length of the CDR3 is 14 residues. Written as DNA, the CDR3 is TGTGCCAGCACCCCGGGACAGGGAATCTACGAGCAGTACTTC. Translation: CASTPGQGIYEQYF.

The sample holds many counts of this clonotype. V and J are TRBV5-1 and TRBJ2-7; D not resolved. The CDR3 loop spans 15 amino acids. Germline V lookup: CDR1 SGHRS, CDR2 YFSETQ. The V and J ends lost 0 bases and 3 bases respectively, with 13 bases between them. Here the CDR3 DNA reads TGCGCCAGCAGCTTGGCCCCCGACGGATTCTACGAGCAGTACTTC. It codes for CASSLAPDGFYEQYF.

This sequence joins TRBV4-3 and TRBJ1-2; 7 bases agree with TRBD1. The CDR3 has 15 residues. V trimming: 1 base; J trimming: 6 bases; junction bases outside the gene matches: 8. Germline loops: CDR1 LGHNA, CDR2 YSLEER. For the CDR3, the DNA is TGCGCCAGCAGCCAAGGGGGGGGGACAGCACATGGCTACACCTTC. This encodes CASSQGGGTAHGYTF.

The V call is TRBV5-6, the J call TRBJ1-5; D remains unclear. Trimming pared 0 bases from V and 4 bases from J, leaving 11 bases between. Germline V CDR1 and CDR2: SGHDT, YYEEEE. This CDR3 is built from 15 residues. The CDR3 DNA is TGTGCCAGCAGCTTGGAAGGGCAGCTAAATCAGCCCCAGCATTTT. Encoded protein: CASSLEGQLNQPQHF.

This clonotype was seen a few times. The V call is TRBV9, the J call TRBJ1-1, with TRBD1 matching over 7 bases. The CDR3 is 14 residues long. The trim removed 4 bases at V and 6 bases at J, leaving 9 bases unmatched. Germline V CDR1 and CDR2: SGDLS, YYNGEE. For the CDR3, the DNA is TGTGCCAGCAGCAAACGACAGGGCTCGGCTGAAGCTTTCTTT. Protein: CASSKRQGSAEAFF.

The rearrangement uses TRBV28 and TRBJ2-7, with D uncertain. Germline V gene lookup returns CDR1 MDHEN and CDR2 SYDVKM. The CDR3 runs to 11 residues. With 5 bases removed from V and 6 bases from J, the gap between germline ends came to 8 bases. CDR3 coding DNA: TGTGCCAGCAGTCCCTGGGGCGAGCAGTACTTC. Encoded protein: CASSPWGEQYF.

This clonotype was seen ten or more times. The J gene is TRBJ1-1, the V gene TRBV12-3 or TRBV12-4, with D possibly TRBD1 on 5 matching bases. V dropped 5 bases and J dropped 5 bases, with 18 bases sitting between them. This CDR3 comprises 15 residues. The DNA for the CDR3 is TGTGCCAGCAGTCCCTCAGAGGGGAGAGGTACTGAAGCTTTCTTT. Its translation is CASSPSEGRGTEAFF.

J is TRBJ1-3 and V is TRBV7-9, with D unresolved. The CDR3 spans 12 residues. Germline V gives CDR1 SEHNR, CDR2 FQNEAQ (reference sequence). Trimming took 2 bases from V and 6 from J, leaving 5 bases between them. The CDR3 spells CASSLRENTIYF. The CDR3 DNA reads TGTGCCAGCAGCTTAAGGGAAAACACCATATATTTT. The variable domain in full, with the rest retrieved from reference TRBV7-9 and TRBJ1-3, is DTGVSQNPRHKITKRGQNVTFRCDPISEHNRLYWYRQTLGQGPEFLTYFQNEAQLEKSRLLSDRFSAERPKGSFSTLEIQRTEQGDSAMYLCASSLRENTIYFGEGSWLTVV.

Only a few counts were recorded for this clonotype. The J gene is TRBJ2-3, the V gene TRBV30; 11 positions match TRBD1. CDR1 is GTSNPN, CDR2 SVGIG, per germline (reference sequence). The length of the CDR3 is 13 residues. Trimming removed 7 bases from V and 5 bases from J; junction bases left unmatched: 5. As DNA, the CDR3 is TGTGCCTTGGGACAGGGGGAAGGAGATACGCAGTATTTT. It codes for CALGQGEGDTQYF.

This clonotype occurred a few times. The genes are TRBV6-1 and TRBJ2-7; tentative D call: TRBD1 (5 bases). V was pared by 6 bases and J by 0 bases, with 12 bases between. This CDR3 comprises 14 residues. In germline, CDR1 is MNHNS, CDR2 SASEGT. The CDR3 loop reads CASREQGLSYEQYF. The CDR3 bases are TGTGCCAGCAGGGAGCAGGGCCTCTCCTACGAGCAGTACTTC.

This clonotype was detected many times. The chain is built from TRBV12-3 or TRBV12-4 and TRBJ1-1; 9 bases line up with TRBD1. The CDR3 runs 14 residues. The junction had 0 bases not matched to a gene; V was cut back by 3 bases and J by 1 base. CDR3 sequence (DNA): TGTGCCAGCAGTTTGGGACAGGGGAACACTGAAGCTTTCTTT. Its protein product is CASSLGQGNTEAFF.

This clonotype was observed a few times. The rearrangement uses TRBV27 and TRBJ2-1; D ambiguous. The V and J ends lost 5 bases and 0 bases respectively, with 17 bases between them. CDR3 length equals 17 residues. CDR1 and CDR2 (germline): MNHEY, SMNVEV (reference sequence). CDR3 region: CASSPPLGSASYNEQFF. Written as DNA, the CDR3 is TGTGCCAGCAGTCCCCCTTTGGGCAGCGCCTCCTACAATGAGCAGTTCTTC.

The gene calls are TRBV20-1 and TRBJ2-1, with D possibly TRBD2 on 6 matching bases. Looked up from germline, CDR1 is DFQATT and CDR2 is SNEGSKA (reference sequence). CDR3 size: 15 residues. The V gene lost 4 bases and the J gene lost 6 bases, with 19 bases spanning the gap. The CDR3 is CSAIRGTPEGNEQFF. CDR3 bases: TGCAGTGCTATTCGGGGGACTCCCGAAGGCAATGAGCAGTTCTTC.

This clonotype was seen a handful of times. The chain is built from TRBV7-9 and TRBJ2-3, with 11 bases matching TRBD2. This CDR3 contains 17 residues. Germline V gives CDR1 SEHNR, CDR2 FQNEAQ (reference sequence). Trimming at V came to 4 bases and at J to 5 bases, leaving 11 bases not matched to a gene. The CDR3 coding sequence is TGTGCCAGCAGCTCCAGGACTAGCGGGTCAGGAATAGATACGCAGTATTTT. It encodes CASSSRTSGSGIDTQYF.

At least ten counts were recorded for this clonotype. This rearrangement joins TRBV5-1 to TRBJ2-7; D unresolved. The CDR3 runs to 13 residues. The germline V gene encodes CDR1 SGHRS and CDR2 YFSETQ. V was trimmed by 4 bases and J by 6 bases, leaving 14 bases between them. DNA of the CDR3: TGCGCCAGCAGCGAGGTACCGGGTTCCGAGCAGTACTTC. This encodes CASSEVPGSEQYF.

This clonotype was seen ten or more times. The rearrangement uses TRBV4-2 and TRBJ1-4; no clear D gene. CDR1 is LGHNA and CDR2 is YNFKEQ in the germline V gene. The V and J ends lost 0 bases and 0 bases respectively, with 5 bases between them. The CDR3 has 15 residues. CDR3 protein: CASSQEDATNEKLFF. The CDR3 coding sequence is TGTGCCAGCAGCCAAGAAGATGCAACTAATGAAAAACTGTTTTTT.

There are a few counts of this clonotype. V is TRBV9 and J is TRBJ2-4, with D possibly being TRBD2 (5 bases). CDR1 and CDR2 (germline): SGDLS, YYNGEE. CDR3 size: 12 residues. The V and J ends lost 0 bases and 7 bases respectively, with 5 bases between them. CDR3 nucleotides: TGTGCCAGCAGCGTAGGAGGGAACATTCAGTACTTC. Protein sequence: CASSVGGNIQYF.

This clonotype has a handful of counts. The CDR3 sequence: CAWSDRGASYEQYF. As DNA, the CDR3 is TGTGCCTGGAGTGACAGGGGTGCCTCCTACGAGCAGTACTTC. The chain recombines TRBV30 with TRBJ2-7, with 7 bases lining up with TRBD1. CDR1 and CDR2 from the germline V gene are GTSNPN and SVGIG (reference sequence). CDR3 length: 14 amino acids. Losses at the gene ends were 1 base for V and 0 bases for J; bases not matched to a gene: 3.

The sample holds a few counts of this clonotype. The chain recombines TRBV5-1 with TRBJ1-2; 7 bases fit TRBD1. Unmatched junction bases numbered 9, after V lost 0 bases and J lost 13 bases. This CDR3 contains 13 residues. Germline loops: CDR1 SGHRS, CDR2 YFSETQ. The CDR3 protein is CASSLGTGPDGTF. The CDR3 bases are TGCGCCAGCAGCTTGGGGACAGGCCCTGACGGCACCTTC.

This clonotype has more than one count but fewer than ten. The chain carries TRBV5-1 and TRBJ1-6; D not certain. Germline CDR1 is SGHRS and CDR2 is YFSETQ. The V and J ends lost 0 bases and 9 bases respectively, with 13 bases between them. The length of the CDR3 is 15 residues. The CDR3 sequence is CASSLDPDIISPLHF. CDR3 DNA sequence: TGCGCCAGCAGCTTGGATCCAGATATTATTTCACCCCTCCACTTT.